These 32 T cell receptor beta chains originate from one sample sequenced in a study of Tregs in tolerant kidney transplant recipients. Sequencing was performed with immunoSEQ multiplex PCR; in TCRdb, only in-frame clones are kept and a portion is missing. The repertoire table contains around 32,000 clones. The nonmyeloablative bone marrow transplants came from related graft donors, with transient mixed chimerism. The sequences come from CD4+ T cells from blood (PBMCs), collected 24 months after the transplant. Source of these receptors: a human patient who received a combined kidney and bone marrow transplant. The graft donor may have given rise to some T cells.

For this clone: Sequencing ends 3 residues short of the CDR3 end; the germline J gene provides the rest. V gene TRBV18 combines with J gene TRBJ1-3; the D gene is possibly TRBD1 (5 bases). Deletions cut 2 bases from V and 3 bases from J, with 8 bases between. Germline loops: CDR1 KGHSH, CDR2 LQKENI. The CDR3 is 14 amino acids. The DNA read from the CDR3 is TGTGCCAGCTCACCAGGGGCGGTTGGAAACACC. This sequence encodes CASSPGAVGNT. The full CDR3 is CASSPGAVGNTIYF.

Points on this clone: The CDR3 is cut off 3 residues early in the read; its end comes from the germline J gene. The gene calls are TRBV5-1 and TRBJ1-6; D not resolved. Trimming took 0 bases from V and 10 from J, leaving 11 bases between them. The CDR3 has 14 residues. Germline CDR1 reads SGHRS; CDR2 reads YFSETQ. CDR3 DNA, as far as it was read: TGCGCCAGCAGCTTGGTCCCGGATAGCTCACCC. This codes for CASSLVPDSSP. The whole CDR3 protein reads CASSLVPDSSPLHF.

As regards this clone: The read ends 3 residues early relative to the CDR3; the germline J gene fills the gap. The chain is built from TRBV5-1 and TRBJ1-1; D is possibly TRBD1 (6 bases). The germline gives CDR1 SGHRS, CDR2 YFSETQ. This CDR3 is 14 amino acids long. V lost 6 bases, J lost 1 base, and 13 bases lay in between. The sequenced CDR3 bases are TGCGCCAGCACCGCAGGGACATCGAACACTGAA. It is translated as CASTAGTSNTE. The CDR3 in full is CASTAGTSNTEAFF.

The CDR3 reads CASRPGGQGTQPQHF. The sequenced part of the CDR3 DNA is TGTGCCAGCCGCCCCGGGGGACAGGGGACTCAGCCC. The gene calls are TRBV11-2 and TRBJ1-5; 10 bases are a match to TRBD1. With the read ending 3 residues before the CDR3 end, the germline J gene is used to fill in that end. The CDR3 is 15 residues long. The trim removed 8 bases at V and 6 bases at J, leaving 10 bases unmatched. From germline, CDR1 is SGHAT and CDR2 FQNNGV.

A remark on this clone: The sequence runs out 3 residues before the end of the CDR3; the remainder is reconstructed from the germline J gene. This chain connects TRBV7-2 to TRBJ2-5, with 13 nucleotides matching TRBD2. V shed 5 bases and J 5 bases; nucleotides not matched to a gene: 5. CDR3 length: 15 amino acids. CDR1 is SGHTA and CDR2 is FQGNSA in the germline V gene. The CDR3 is CASSITSGRVETQYF. The DNA read from the CDR3 is TGTGCCAGCAGCATAACTAGCGGGAGGGTTGAGACC.

Of note for this clone: The read ends 3 residues early relative to the CDR3; the germline J gene fills the gap. The J gene is TRBJ2-7, the V gene TRBV4-1; D remains unclear. The V end was cut by 0 bases, the J end by 3 bases, with 15 bases between. This CDR3 has 16 residues. Germline CDR1 reads MGHRA; CDR2 reads YSYEKL. The sequenced part of the CDR3 DNA is TGCGCCAGCAGCCAAGAGTCGGTGCTTTTAGACTACGAG. Its protein is CASSQESVLLDYE. The complete CDR3 reads CASSQESVLLDYEQYF.

As regards this clone: Coverage ceases 3 residues before the CDR3 finishes, and the germline J gene fills in the end. This chain connects TRBV27 to TRBJ2-3; TRBD1 matches at 8 bases. V shed 1 base and J 4 bases; nucleotides not matched to a gene: 4. In germline, CDR1 is MNHEY, CDR2 SMNVEV (reference sequence). The CDR3 consists of 15 residues. The CDR3 loop reads CASSLWTGSPDTQYF. CDR3 DNA, as far as it was read: TGTGCCAGCAGTTTATGGACAGGGTCCCCAGATACG.

Of note for this clone: The CDR3 end lies 3 residues beyond the end of the read and is filled in from the germline J gene. This sequence joins TRBV5-6 and TRBJ2-5; TRBD2 aligns across 9 bases. The germline CDR1 and CDR2 sequences are SGHDT and YYEEEE. The CDR3 has 13 residues. J gave up 5 bases and V 3 bases, and 2 bases lay outside the gene matches. The CDR3 protein is CASSWTSDETQYF. Incomplete CDR3 DNA: TGTGCCAGCAGCTGGACTAGCGACGAGACC.

With regard to this clone: The CDR3 extends 3 residues past the end of the read, so its final part is completed from the germline J gene. The chain joins TRBV5-6 to TRBJ2-3; D is unresolved. This CDR3 has 14 amino acids. Germline CDR1 and CDR2: SGHDT and YYEEEE. Trimming took off 1 base at V and 2 bases at J, with 8 bases between the two ends. The CDR3 DNA, read in part, is TGTGCCAGCAGCTTGATATCCCCCACAGATACG. Encoded protein: CASSLISPTDT. The entire CDR3 protein reads CASSLISPTDTQYF.

Remarks on this clone: Read sequence stops 3 residues before the CDR3 end, and the germline J gene provides the missing end. This chain joins TRBV28 and TRBJ2-7; 7 bases agree with TRBD2. With V trimmed by 6 bases and J by 1 base, 9 bases remained unmatched. CDR1 and CDR2 from the germline V gene are MDHEN and SYDVKM. This CDR3 has 15 residues. CDR3 sequence: CASRPSGTASYEQYF. The covered CDR3 bases are TGTGCCAGCAGACCCAGCGGGACCGCTTCCTACGAG.

As for this clone: Read coverage stops 3 residues before the CDR3 terminus; the germline J gene supplies the remainder. The rearrangement joins TRBV30 to TRBJ1-1, with 7 bases lining up with TRBD1. Germline CDR1 GTSNPN, CDR2 SVGIG (reference sequence). The ends lost 2 bases at V and 6 bases at J; junction bases unmatched: 3. The CDR3 length is 12 residues. The part of the CDR3 DNA that was read is TGTGCCTGGAGTCAGGGGGAAGCTGAA. Its translation is CAWSQGEAE. The entire CDR3 protein is CAWSQGEAEAFF.

CDR3 in amino acids: CASSRDRLTDTGELFF. CDR3 DNA, as far as it was read: TGTGCCAGCAGTCGGGACAGATTAACCGACACCGGGGAG. The genes are TRBV28 and TRBJ2-2; 7 bases line up with TRBD1. The read falls 3 residues short of the CDR3 end, and the missing part is taken from the germline J gene. Germline assignment: CDR1 MDHEN and CDR2 SYDVKM. The J segment lost 3 bases and the V segment lost 5 bases, leaving 9 bases of the junction unmatched. The CDR3 runs to 16 residues.

Concerning this clone: The read finishes 3 residues shy of the CDR3 end, and the germline J gene is used to complete it. V gene TRBV20-1 combines with J gene TRBJ2-7; 8 bases match TRBD1. Germline V lookup: CDR1 DFQATT, CDR2 SNEGSKA (reference sequence). The CDR3 runs 14 residues. V lost 2 bases, J lost 1 base, and 4 bases stayed unmatched. The sequenced part of the CDR3 DNA is TGCAGTGCTAGATGGGACAGGAGATCCTACGAG. This codes for CSARWDRRSYE. The whole CDR3 is CSARWDRRSYEQYF.

About this clone: From the germline J gene comes the end of the CDR3, since the read stops 3 residues before it. The chain recombines TRBV10-3 with TRBJ1-3; 7 bases are a match to TRBD1. The CDR3 sequence is 16 residues long. Germline-derived CDR1 and CDR2 are ENHRY and SYGVKD. Trimming took 4 bases from V and 0 from J; bases not matched to a gene: 6. This CDR3 reads CAISGGQPLSGNTIYF. The part of the CDR3 DNA that was read is TGTGCCATCAGTGGGGGACAGCCACTCTCTGGAAACACC.

A word on this clone: The junction shows a germline mismatch at one end, possibly a read error. The read falls 3 residues short of the CDR3 end, and the missing part is taken from the germline J gene. The rearrangement uses TRBV5-1 and TRBJ2-1, with no clear D. The CDR3 is 14 amino acids. CDR1 SGHRS and CDR2 YFSETQ come from the germline V gene. CDR3 bases read: TGCGCCAGCAGCTTGGAGGCCTCCAACAATGAG. This encodes CASSLEASNNE. The CDR3 reads in full as CASSLEASNNEQFF.

Comment on this clone: The CDR3 end lies 3 residues beyond the end of the read and is filled in from the germline J gene. The chain carries TRBV20-1 and TRBJ2-7, with D possibly matching TRBD1 (5 bases). The germline gives CDR1 DFQATT, CDR2 SNEGSKA (reference sequence). V gave up 1 base and J gave up 0 bases, with 16 bases separating them. This CDR3 is 16 amino acids long. The CDR3 bases that were read are TGCAGTGCTAGAGCCCGGCACAGGACAAGCTCCTACGAG. Encoded protein: CSARARHRTSSYE. The CDR3 as a whole reads CSARARHRTSSYEQYF.

To note about this clone: Read data end 3 residues before the CDR3 end; the end is taken from the germline J gene. V usage is TRBV20-1 and J usage is TRBJ1-3, with 8 bases that match TRBD1. J gave up 4 bases and V 2 bases, and 13 bases lay outside the gene matches. The CDR3 loop spans 17 amino acids. Germline-derived CDR1 and CDR2 are DFQATT and SNEGSKA (reference sequence). The sequenced CDR3 bases are TGCAGTGCTAGACGGCCCGGGCAGGGGGCGGTCGGAAACACC. It translates to CSARRPGQGAVGNT. The whole CDR3 is CSARRPGQGAVGNTIYF.

In regard to this clone: Read coverage stops 3 residues before the CDR3 terminus; the germline J gene supplies the remainder. The rearrangement links TRBV7-2 to TRBJ2-7, with 7 bases that match TRBD1. In germline, CDR1 is SGHTA, CDR2 FQGNSA. V gave up 5 bases and J gave up 1 base; unmatched junction bases: 5. There are 14 residues in the CDR3. The CDR3 loop is CASSPRDSSYEQYF. The sequenced part of the CDR3 DNA is TGTGCCAGCAGCCCGAGGGACAGTTCCTACGAG.

Notes on this clone: The missing CDR3 end, 3 residues past where the read stops, is filled in from the germline J gene. The V and J genes are TRBV7-8 and TRBJ2-5, with TRBD1 identical over 7 bases. This CDR3 spans 15 amino acids. Looked up from germline, CDR1 is SGHVS and CDR2 is FQNEAQ. The V and J ends lost 5 bases and 2 bases, in that order; junction bases with no gene match: 8. The sequenced CDR3 bases are TGTGCCAGCAGCCCCGACAGGGTCCATCAAGAGACC. Translating it yields CASSPDRVHQET. The full CDR3 protein reads CASSPDRVHQETQYF.

Comments on this clone: The read halts 3 residues ahead of the CDR3 end, with the missing end drawn from the germline J gene. V is TRBV5-6 and J is TRBJ1-2; the D is unclear. V gave up 2 bases and J gave up 5 bases, with 13 bases separating them. Looked up from germline, CDR1 is SGHDT and CDR2 is YYEEEE. CDR3 length: 14 residues. The CDR3 DNA, read in part, is TGTGCCAGCAGCTTTGGTTCGCAGGAGTATGGC. As protein: CASSFGSQEYG. The full CDR3 reads CASSFGSQEYGYTF.

A word on this clone: The missing CDR3 end, 3 residues past where the read stops, is filled in from the germline J gene. The gene calls are TRBV6-2 or TRBV6-3 and TRBJ2-7; D perhaps matches TRBD2 (7 bases). V dropped 8 bases and J dropped 2 bases, with 16 bases sitting between them. Germline V gene data show CDR1 as MNHEY and CDR2 as SVGEGT. The CDR3 is made up of 14 amino acids. Incomplete CDR3 DNA: TGTGCCAGCCGGGGGGCGGGAGTGGCCTACGAG. Its protein product is CASRGAGVAYE. The whole CDR3 sequence reads CASRGAGVAYEQYF.

Worth noting for this clone: The sequence runs out 3 residues before the end of the CDR3; the remainder is reconstructed from the germline J gene. V gene TRBV2 combines with J gene TRBJ2-1; TRBD2 aligns across 10 bases. The V and J ends lost 10 bases and 9 bases, in that order; junction bases with no gene match: 18. Germline V gene data show CDR1 as SNHLY and CDR2 as FYNNEI. CDR3 length: 16 amino acids. Partial CDR3 DNA: TGTGCCACTCTCCACCTTCAGCGGGAGGGCCTCGCTGAG. This translates into CATLHLQREGLAE. In full, the CDR3 reads CATLHLQREGLAEQFF.

A note on this clone: The observed sequence ends 3 residues before the CDR3 terminus, with the missing tail filled in from the germline J gene. The V and J genes are TRBV7-6 and TRBJ2-1, with 7 bases lining up with TRBD1. The germline V gene has CDR1 SGHVS and CDR2 FNYEAQ. The CDR3 contains 15 residues. J lost 4 bases, V lost 1 base, and 4 bases had no gene match. The CDR3 sequence is CASSLGARGYNEQFF. CDR3 DNA (partial): TGTGCCAGCAGCTTAGGGGCCAGGGGGTACAATGAG.

CDR3 DNA, as far as it was read: TGCGCCAGCAGATCGACAGGGGGATATGGC. This encodes CASRSTGGYG. The full CDR3 protein reads CASRSTGGYGYTF. This chain links TRBV5-1 with TRBJ1-2, with TRBD1 matching over 9 bases. The read comes to an end 3 residues before the CDR3 does, leaving the germline J gene to fill in the end. The V gene end was trimmed by 5 bases and the J gene end by 5 bases; junction bases not matched to a gene: 4. In germline, CDR1 is SGHRS, CDR2 YFSETQ. The CDR3 length is 13 residues.

About this clone itself: The CDR3 end is not reached by the read, which stops 3 residues before it; the germline J gene fills it in. The chain couples TRBV18 to TRBJ2-1; D may be TRBD2 (6 bases). CDR1 is KGHSH, CDR2 LQKENI, per germline. Trimming shortened V by 2 bases and J by 8 bases, and 13 bases separated the two germline ends. CDR3 length: 14 amino acids. The CDR3 DNA, read in part, is TGTGCCAGCTCACCAACCCAGGGAGGCGATGAG. It encodes CASSPTQGGDE. The complete CDR3 reads CASSPTQGGDEQFF.

CDR3 sequence: CSARLAGGTDTQYF. CDR3 DNA (partial): TGCAGTGCCAGACTAGCGGGGGGCACAGATACG. The chain combines TRBV20-1 with TRBJ2-3; 12 nucleotides line up with TRBD2. From the germline J gene comes the end of the CDR3, since the read stops 3 residues before it. CDR1 is DFQATT and CDR2 is SNEGSKA in the germline V gene (reference sequence). CDR3 size: 14 residues. Unmatched junction bases numbered 2, after V lost 6 bases and J lost 1 base.

In the case of this clone: The observed sequence ends 3 residues before the CDR3 terminus, with the missing tail filled in from the germline J gene. The gene calls are TRBV19 and TRBJ2-2; tentative D call: TRBD1 (6 bases). Germline CDR1 and CDR2: LNHDA and SQIVND (reference sequence). The CDR3 contains 16 residues. Deletions cut 6 bases from V and 1 base from J, with 15 bases between. The CDR3 bases that were read are TGTGCCAGTAGAAATTCCGGGACACTGAACACCGGGGAG. The encoded protein is CASRNSGTLNTGE. The full CDR3 protein is CASRNSGTLNTGELFF.

Concerning this clone: The CDR3 end is not reached by the read, which stops 3 residues before it; the germline J gene fills it in. The V call is TRBV5-3, the J call TRBJ2-1, with D possibly TRBD2 on 6 matching bases. TRBV5-3 is classed as an ORF, of uncertain function. The CDR3 has 14 residues. V was pared by 3 bases and J by 3 bases, with 10 bases between. CDR3 DNA, as far as it was read: TGTGCCAGAAGCTCAGGACTACGCTACAATGAG. Its protein product is CARSSGLRYNE. The CDR3, in full, reads CARSSGLRYNEQFF.

To note about this clone: Sequencing ends 3 residues short of the CDR3 end; the germline J gene provides the rest. The chain recombines TRBV7-9 with TRBJ2-7, with 8 bases fitting TRBD1. After removal of 7 bases from V and 2 bases from J, the junction contained 4 bases not matched to a gene. Germline V gene data show CDR1 as SEHNR and CDR2 as FQNEAQ (reference sequence). This CDR3 comprises 13 residues. CDR3 in amino acids: CASTLDRAYEQYF. The sequenced part of the CDR3 DNA is TGTGCCAGCACCCTGGACAGGGCCTACGAG.

On this clone itself: The read terminates 3 residues ahead of where the CDR3 ends, so the germline J gene completes it. The rearrangement uses TRBV5-4 and TRBJ2-7; 7 positions match TRBD1. V dropped 3 bases and J dropped 5; count of bases not matched to a gene: 5. CDR3 size: 13 residues. CDR1 and CDR2 (germline): SGHNT, YYREEE (reference sequence). The covered CDR3 bases are TGTGCCAGCAGCTCACAGGGGTACGACGAG. Amino acids: CASSSQGYDE. The entire CDR3 protein is CASSSQGYDEQYF.

As for this clone: The sequence runs out 3 residues before the end of the CDR3; the remainder is reconstructed from the germline J gene. The genes are TRBV5-1 and TRBJ2-1; 7 bases match TRBD2. V lost 5 bases and J lost 6; bases outside the gene matches: 14. This CDR3 spans 16 amino acids. The germline CDR1 and CDR2 sequences are SGHRS and YFSETQ. The CDR3 bases that were read are TGCGCCAGCAGGTCTAGCGGTAGGAGCTACGGCAATGAG. Translating it yields CASRSSGRSYGNE. The full-length CDR3 reads as CASRSSGRSYGNEQFF.

In regard to this clone: The observed sequence ends 3 residues before the CDR3 terminus, with the missing tail filled in from the germline J gene. V and J are TRBV5-1 and TRBJ1-2; 8 bases match TRBD1. This CDR3 region has 12 residues. From germline, CDR1 is SGHRS and CDR2 YFSETQ. CDR3 sequence reads: CASSEDRDGYTF. The sequenced CDR3 bases are TGCGCCAGCAGCGAGGACAGGGACGGC.